The 30 T cell receptor beta chains below come from one sample, sequenced in a study of T cell changes during pregnancy in multiple sclerosis. Only in-frame clones appear in the TCRdb table, and some are missing; sequencing was by immunoSEQ multiplex PCR. The sample includes tens of thousands of clones, over 85% seen only once; the top ten take roughly 1%. The specimen comprised peripheral blood, sampled in the first trimester of pregnancy. These receptors were collected from a female donor with multiple sclerosis, enrolled in a pregnancy study.

This clone is a singleton in its sample. This chain joins TRBV4-3 and TRBJ2-2; D is undetermined. Between the trimmed V and J ends, which lost 4 bases and 5 bases, there was a span of 11 bases. This CDR3 has 14 amino acids. Germline V gene sequence: CDR1 LGHNA, CDR2 YSLEER. CDR3 protein: CASSLGHRTGELFF. CDR3 nucleotides: TGCGCCAGCAGCCTGGGCCATAGGACCGGGGAGCTGTTTTTT.

The rearrangement joins TRBV7-9 to TRBJ2-1; 11 bases map to TRBD2. J was trimmed by 0 bases and V by 3 bases; bases with no gene match: 4. Germline CDR1 and CDR2: SEHNR and FQNEAQ (reference sequence). This CDR3 has 17 amino acids. The CDR3 reads CASSFPSGGFSYNEQFF. CDR3 nucleotide sequence: TGTGCCAGCAGCTTCCCTAGCGGGGGGTTCTCCTACAATGAGCAGTTCTTC. Together with reference TRBV7-9 and TRBJ2-1, the CDR3 gives the full variable domain: DTGVSQNPRHKITKRGQNVTFRCDPISEHNRLYWYRQTLGQGPEFLTYFQNEAQLEKSRLLSDRFSAERPKGSFSTLEIQRTEQGDSAMYLCASSFPSGGFSYNEQFFGPGTRLTVL.

The chain couples TRBV5-1 to TRBJ2-1; 10 bases align to TRBD1. The CDR3 has 16 residues. Per the germline V gene, CDR1 is SGHRS and CDR2 is YFSETQ. V lost 0 bases to trimming and J lost 7 bases; unmatched junction nucleotides: 7. In nucleotides, the CDR3 is TGCGCCAGCAGCTTGGGGGGGACAGGGGCGATGAATGAGCAGTTCTTC. This codes for CASSLGGTGAMNEQFF.

The chain joins TRBV9 to TRBJ1-2; 7 nucleotides agree with TRBD1. J gave up 4 bases and V 4 bases, and 4 bases lay outside the gene matches. Germline CDR1 reads SGDLS; CDR2 reads YYNGEE. This CDR3 is 13 amino acids long. The CDR3 is CASSNTGVYGYTF. In DNA, the CDR3 is TGTGCCAGCAGCAATACAGGGGTCTATGGCTACACCTTC.

This chain joins TRBV18 and TRBJ2-3, with TRBD2 matching over 14 bases. V was pared by 3 bases and J by 10 bases, with 6 bases of the junction left unmatched. The CDR3 length is 15 residues. The germline CDR1 and CDR2 sequences are KGHSH and LQKENI. The CDR3 nucleotides read TGTGCCAGCTCACCGGGACTAGCGGGGGCCGAGGCGCAGTATTTT. It encodes CASSPGLAGAEAQYF. Based on the CDR3 plus reference TRBV18 and TRBJ2-3, the full variable domain is NAGVMQNPRHLVRRRGQEARLRCSPMKGHSHVYWYRQLPEEGLKFMVYLQKENIIDESGMPKERFSAEFPKEGPSILRIQQVVRGDSAAYFCASSPGLAGAEAQYFGPGTRLTVL.

The chain uses TRBV5-4 and TRBJ1-6; D is perhaps TRBD1 (5 bases). Germline CDR1 is SGHNT and CDR2 is YYREEE (reference sequence). This CDR3 spans 15 amino acids. Trimming pared 5 bases from V and 8 bases from J, leaving 17 bases between. This CDR3 is CASSTAGRGHSPLHF. The CDR3, as DNA: TGTGCCAGCAGTACGGCAGGGAGGGGCCATTCACCCCTCCACTTT.

The V gene is TRBV2, the J gene TRBJ2-2, with a possible D match to TRBD1 (6 bases). V was shortened by 6 bases and J by 1 base, with 9 bases between the two germline ends. CDR3 length: 14 amino acids. Germline lookup yields CDR1 SNHLY and CDR2 FYNNEI. The CDR3 is CASRTQGNTGELFF. The CDR3 bases are TGTGCCAGCAGGACACAGGGGAACACCGGGGAGCTGTTTTTT.

This clone came up once. This CDR3 reads CASIVSGRSHTQYF. CDR3 sequence (DNA): TGTGCCAGCATCGTCAGCGGGAGGAGCCATACGCAGTATTTT. The chain employs TRBV28 and TRBJ2-3; 9 positions agree with TRBD2. V dropped 7 bases and J dropped 7; count of bases not matched to a gene: 9. CDR3 length equals 14 residues. The germline CDR1 and CDR2 sequences are MDHEN and SYDVKM.

V is TRBV28 and J is TRBJ2-1; tentatively, D is TRBD2 (5 bases). The germline V gene has CDR1 MDHEN and CDR2 SYDVKM. Trimming shortened V by 5 bases and J by 1 base, and 12 bases separated the two germline ends. CDR3 length: 15 amino acids. The CDR3 sequence is CASSPRGPSYNEQFF. The CDR3 nucleotides read TGTGCCAGCAGTCCCCGCGGGCCGTCCTACAATGAGCAGTTCTTC. Supplemented by reference TRBV28 and TRBJ2-1, the full variable domain reads DVKVTQSSRYLVKRTGEKVFLECVQDMDHENMFWYRQDPGLGLRLIYFSYDVKMKEKGDIPEGYSVSREKKERFSLILESASTNQTSMYLCASSPRGPSYNEQFFGPGTRLTVL.

This chain joins TRBV10-3 and TRBJ2-7; 9 nucleotides align to TRBD2. Germline loops: CDR1 ENHRY, CDR2 SYGVKD. The CDR3 is 16 residues long. V lost 3 bases, J lost 7 bases, and 13 bases stayed unmatched. The CDR3 region is CAISDTSGSTLREQYF. The CDR3 DNA is TGTGCCATCAGTGACACTAGCGGGTCGACATTACGGGAGCAGTACTTC.

This rearrangement joins TRBV7-2 to TRBJ1-5; perhaps TRBD1 as D (6 bases). This CDR3 comprises 16 residues. Germline V gene sequence: CDR1 SGHTA, CDR2 FQGNSA. Trimming left V 1 base short and J 2 bases short, with 12 bases between. The CDR3 sequence is CASSLGEGGGNQPQHF. In DNA form, the CDR3 reads TGTGCCAGCAGCTTAGGAGAGGGGGGGGGCAATCAGCCCCAGCATTTT.

This chain links TRBV4-1 with TRBJ1-2; D gene uncertain. The CDR3 extends over 15 amino acids. Trimming pared 1 base from V and 4 bases from J, leaving 13 bases between. CDR1 and CDR2 from the germline V gene are MGHRA and YSYEKL. CDR3 loop: CASSQVYNQAYGYTF. In DNA form, the CDR3 reads TGCGCCAGCAGCCAAGTTTATAACCAGGCCTATGGCTACACCTTC.

V is TRBV7-2 and J is TRBJ1-3, with TRBD1 identical over 8 bases. The CDR3 is 15 amino acids. V trimming: 3 bases; J trimming: 8 bases; junction bases outside the gene matches: 9. CDR1 and CDR2 (germline): SGHTA, FQGNSA. The chain's CDR3 is CASSFVGQGGDTIYF. The CDR3 DNA reads TGTGCCAGCAGCTTCGTCGGACAGGGCGGGGACACCATATATTTT.

The chain employs TRBV7-2 and TRBJ2-1, with 11 positions matching TRBD2. Germline lookup yields CDR1 SGHTA and CDR2 FQGNSA. V dropped 3 bases and J dropped 7; count of bases not matched to a gene: 5. This CDR3 comprises 15 residues. The CDR3 sequence: CASSFSGGASNEQFF. CDR3 sequence (DNA): TGTGCCAGCAGCTTTAGCGGGGGGGCGTCTAATGAGCAGTTCTTC.

Only one count was recorded for this clone. This specimen includes other DNA sequences encoding the same CDR3. The chain is built from TRBV7-2 and TRBJ2-5, with D maybe TRBD2 (5 bases). V was pared by 1 base and J by 4 bases, with 10 bases between. CDR1 is SGHTA and CDR2 is FQGNSA in the germline V gene. This CDR3 has 14 residues. The CDR3 bases are TGTGCCAGCAGCTTAGTACGGGGAAGAGAGACCCAGTACTTC. Its protein is CASSLVRGRETQYF.

This clone was recorded only once. CDR3 amino acids: CASSLPTGANEKLFF. The CDR3 DNA is TGCGCCAGCAGCTTGCCAACAGGGGCTAATGAAAAACTGTTTTTT. This chain joins TRBV5-1 and TRBJ1-4; 7 bases fit TRBD1. CDR3 length: 15 amino acids. Germline CDR1 reads SGHRS; CDR2 reads YFSETQ. V lost 1 base to trimming and J lost 3 bases; unmatched junction nucleotides: 3.

This chain joins TRBV29-1 and TRBJ2-2, with a possible D match to TRBD2 (5 bases). CDR3 length: 12 residues. The V end was cut by 2 bases, the J end by 8 bases, with 9 bases between. Germline V CDR1 and CDR2: SQVTM, ANQGSEA. The CDR3 nucleotides read TGCAGCGTTGAACTTCGAGGGGGGGAGCTGTTTTTT. Encoded protein: CSVELRGGELFF.

The J gene is TRBJ1-2, the V gene TRBV5-4; 7 bases are a match to TRBD1. The V and J ends lost 0 bases and 0 bases, in that order; junction bases with no gene match: 5. The CDR3 has 16 residues. CDR1 and CDR2 from the germline V gene are SGHNT and YYREEE (reference sequence). CDR3 sequence (DNA): TGTGCCAGCAGCTTGGAGACAGGGACCCCTAACTATGGCTACACCTTC. Its translation is CASSLETGTPNYGYTF. The variable domain in full, completed from reference TRBV5-4 and TRBJ1-2, reads ETGVTQSPTHLIKTRGQQVTLRCSSQSGHNTVSWYQQALGQGPQFIFQYYREEENGRGNFPPRFSGLQFPNYSSELNVNALELDDSALYLCASSLETGTPNYGYTFGSGTRLTVV.

The V gene is TRBV5-4, the J gene TRBJ1-1, with TRBD1 identical over 9 bases. Unmatched junction bases numbered 8, after V lost 3 bases and J lost 11 bases. CDR3 length equals 13 residues. Germline loops: CDR1 SGHNT, CDR2 YYREEE (reference sequence). The DNA of the CDR3 is TGTGCCAGCAGCTCGGGACAGGGCAAAACGGCTTTCTTT. This codes for CASSSGQGKTAFF.

This clone showed up just a few times. The chain has TRBV9 and TRBJ1-1; D gene ambiguous. Germline assignment: CDR1 SGDLS and CDR2 YYNGEE. This CDR3 region has 15 residues. V was cut by 0 bases and J by 4 bases, with 13 bases left in between. This CDR3 reads CASSVVGSSGTEAFF. The CDR3 DNA is TGTGCCAGCAGCGTAGTGGGGAGTTCGGGCACTGAAGCTTTCTTT. The variable domain in full, with the rest retrieved from reference TRBV9 and TRBJ1-1, is DSGVTQTPKHLITATGQRVTLRCSPRSGDLSVYWYQQSLDQGLQFLIQYYNGEERAKGNILERFSAQQFPDLHSELNLSSLELGDSALYFCASSVVGSSGTEAFFGQGTRLTVV.

The chain combines TRBV4-2 with TRBJ2-3; the D is unclear. V lost 4 bases and J lost 2, with 7 bases in between. The CDR3 runs 13 residues. Germline CDR1 and CDR2: LGHNA and YNFKEQ. CDR3 nucleotides: TGTGCCAGCAGCCTCCGCGCCACAGATACGCAGTATTTT. It encodes CASSLRATDTQYF.

This clone was detected a few times. CDR3 sequence reads: CASSESGGTHQPQHF. Here the CDR3 DNA reads TGTGCCAGCAGTGAGTCAGGGGGGACTCATCAGCCCCAGCATTTT. The rearrangement joins TRBV6-1 to TRBJ1-5; the match to TRBD1 covers 7 bases. Trimming removed 3 bases from V and 5 bases from J; junction bases left unmatched: 7. The V gene's germline CDR1 is MNHNS and CDR2 SASEGT. There are 15 residues in the CDR3.

The CDR3 reads CASSLHLGQHATGELFF. CDR3 sequence (DNA): TGTGCCAGCAGCCTGCATTTGGGACAGCATGCTACCGGGGAGCTGTTTTTT. This chain connects TRBV5-8 to TRBJ2-2; 7 nucleotides line up with TRBD1. Per germline, CDR1 SGHTS and CDR2 YDEGEE. Trimming removed 4 bases from V and 5 bases from J; junction bases left unmatched: 14. The CDR3 consists of 17 residues.

The chain carries TRBV7-6 and TRBJ2-7; the D gene is possibly TRBD1 (6 bases). The V gene's germline CDR1 is SGHVS and CDR2 FNYEAQ. This CDR3 contains 15 residues. V lost 1 base and J lost 3, with 13 bases in between. CDR3 amino acids: CASSLGAGESYEQYF. Here the CDR3 DNA reads TGTGCCAGCAGCTTAGGTGCAGGGGAGAGCTACGAGCAGTACTTC.

The V call is TRBV4-1, the J call TRBJ2-5; D is possibly TRBD1 (6 bases). The CDR3 is 17 residues long. From germline, CDR1 is MGHRA and CDR2 YSYEKL. V was clipped by 4 bases and J by 1 base, with 19 bases between them. The CDR3 loop is CASSLGGRLTLQETQYF. In nucleotides, the CDR3 is TGCGCCAGCAGCCTAGGGGGAAGGCTGACTCTCCAAGAGACCCAGTACTTC.

This rearrangement joins TRBV5-1 to TRBJ2-7, with 7 nucleotides matching TRBD1. The CDR3 totals 14 residues. The V and J ends lost 3 bases and 2 bases, in that order; junction bases with no gene match: 5. Germline V gene sequence: CDR1 SGHRS, CDR2 YFSETQ. CDR3 loop: CASSSPGQTYEQYF. The CDR3 DNA sequence: TGCGCCAGCAGCTCCCCGGGACAGACCTACGAGCAGTACTTC.

The DNA for the CDR3 is TGTGCCAGTAGTATCGGTCCGGTCTACGAGCAGTACTTC. It yields the protein CASSIGPVYEQYF. The chain uses TRBV19 and TRBJ2-7; D not certain. Germline V gene sequence: CDR1 LNHDA, CDR2 SQIVND (reference sequence). V was trimmed by 3 bases and J by 3 bases, leaving 9 bases between them. CDR3 length: 13 residues. The variable domain in full, completed from reference TRBV19 and TRBJ2-7, reads DGGITQSPKYLFRKEGQNVTLSCEQNLNHDAMYWYRQDPGQGLRLIYYSQIVNDFQKGDIAEGYSVSREKKESFPLTVTSAQKNPTAFYLCASSIGPVYEQYFGPGTRLTVT.

As DNA, the CDR3 is TGTGCCAGCAGTCTACTAGCGGGGGAGAGCACCGGGGAGCTGTTTTTT. Translating it yields CASSLLAGESTGELFF. The V and J genes are TRBV6-4 and TRBJ2-2; 11 bases map to TRBD2. The V segment lost 5 bases and the J segment 4 bases; nucleotides outside the gene matches: 6. This CDR3 region has 16 residues. Germline V gene sequence: CDR1 MRHNA, CDR2 SNTAGT.

This chain joins TRBV7-9 and TRBJ2-7; 10 nucleotides agree with TRBD1. V was pared by 0 bases and J by 4 bases, with 12 bases of the junction left unmatched. CDR1 is SEHNR, CDR2 FQNEAQ, per germline (reference sequence). This CDR3 comprises 18 residues. The DNA of the CDR3 is TGTGCCAGCAGCTTAGCGCCATGGGGACAGGGGTTGAGGTACGAGCAGTACTTC. As protein: CASSLAPWGQGLRYEQYF.

The chain combines TRBV5-4 with TRBJ2-5; 12 positions agree with TRBD2. Trimming removed 4 bases from V and 5 bases from J; junction bases left unmatched: 9. Germline CDR1 reads SGHNT; CDR2 reads YYREEE (reference sequence). The CDR3 totals 16 residues. CDR3 bases: TGTGCCAGCAGCCCGTCTAGCGGGAGGGCCGGGGAGACCCAGTACTTC. Protein sequence: CASSPSSGRAGETQYF.